The T cell receptor (beta chain) described here comes from a study of T cell responses to AZD1222 COVID-19 vaccine. A remark on this clone: Antigen specificity is unknown.

V was cut by 0 bases and J by 3 bases, with 1 base left in between. Germline V gene sequence: CDR1 DFQATT, CDR2 SNEGSKA (reference sequence). This CDR3 contains 11 residues. TCRdb's table, derived via immunoSEQ multiplex PCR, lists solely in-frame clones and lacks some. The profile shows around 100,000 clones, approximately 88% of them singletons. General observations from the study: In a largely white British group with more females than males, clonal diversity was possibly underestimated. All repertoire sampling was performed exclusively after the peak T cell response. Reportedly, nearly half the spike-specific TCRs target unmutated variant regions. Baseline testing showed seropositivity in only a handful of AZD1222 recipients.

This clonotype was obtained from an adult in good health. V usage is TRBV20-1 and J usage is TRBJ2-3; D uncertain. The material was peripheral blood, obtained on day 0 of AZD1222 vaccination. CDR3 coding DNA: TGCAGTGCTAGAGAGACAGATACGCAGTATTTT. Translating it yields CSARETDTQYF.